This TCR beta chain was sequenced during a study of T cells expressing NK-cell markers. TCRdb re-called the 5' RACE reads, yielding one record per CDR3 amino acid sequence without DNA. In all, the sample yields around 550,000 distinct CDR3 sequences. Germline values: CDR1 KGHSH, CDR2 LQKENI. The CDR3 is 14 amino acids. Material for sequencing was blood T cells: a sorted CD56 or NKG2C T cell subset, CD4+ or CD8+ T cells, or bulk PBMC T cells (not recorded which). This TCR derives from a man aged 18 to 30 in good health. This chain connects TRBV18 to TRBJ2-3; TCRdb outputs TRBD1, but without DNA this stays unchecked. The CDR3 loop reads CASSATGASDTQYF.